Listed here are 16 T cell receptor beta chains from one sample, sequenced in a study of OX40 agonist ivuxolimab in advanced cancers. Libraries were prepared through the immunoSEQ multiplex PCR assay. In TCRdb, the immuneACCESS table is reduced to in-frame sequences with V and J assigned. These tables do not hold every clone; where another copy was compared, an unresolved V gene accounts for under half, and the others remain unexplained. In all, the sample holds fewer than 55,000 clones, and about 81% of those were seen once. Clones ranked in the top ten supply about 0.69% of the sample. The material was CD4+ or CD8+ T cells sorted from blood, obtained in a trial of the OX40 agonist ivuxolimab. The receptors stem from an adult with an advanced solid tumor such as melanoma, head and neck, liver or kidney cancer.

The genes are TRBV7-9 and TRBJ2-2; D is possibly TRBD1 (7 bases). The germline V gene encodes CDR1 SEHNR and CDR2 FQNEAQ (reference sequence). Trimming left V 7 bases short and J 2 bases short, with 17 bases between. The CDR3 covers 16 residues. CDR3 residues: CASTTTGAGNTGELFF. As DNA, the CDR3 is TGTGCCAGCACAACCACAGGGGCGGGAAACACCGGGGAGCTGTTTTTT.

This clone appeared once. V gene TRBV5-1 combines with J gene TRBJ2-5, with TRBD1 matching 9 bases. V shed 4 bases, J shed 5 bases, and the junction held 6 bases outside the gene matches. Germline CDR1 is SGHRS and CDR2 is YFSETQ. This CDR3 is built from 14 residues. The CDR3 DNA reads as TGCGCCAGCAGCATTGGACAGGGGTACGAGACCCAGTACTTC. Translation: CASSIGQGYETQYF.

This clone was counted once. The gene calls are TRBV18 and TRBJ2-7; TRBD1 agrees at 7 bases. V lost 5 bases to trimming and J lost 3 bases; unmatched junction nucleotides: 7. Germline V gene data show CDR1 as KGHSH and CDR2 as LQKENI. This CDR3 contains 14 residues. CDR3 nucleotide sequence: TGTGCCAGCTCATCCTCGGCAGGGGGCTACGAGCAGTACTTC. It translates to CASSSSAGGYEQYF.

This chain uses TRBV7-3 with TRBJ2-2, with D perhaps given as TRBD1 or TRBD2 (5 bases each). This CDR3 is built from 16 residues. The V end was cut by 5 bases, the J end by 0 bases, with 13 bases between. Germline CDR1 is SGHTA and CDR2 is FQGTGA. CDR3 coding DNA: TGTGCCAGCAGCCCGAATGGGGGTACGAACACCGGGGAGCTGTTTTTT. It translates to CASSPNGGTNTGELFF. Full variable domain (outside the CDR3, taken from reference TRBV7-3 and TRBJ2-2): GAGVSQTPSNKVTEKGKYVELRCDPISGHTALYWYRQSLGQGPEFLIYFQGTGAADDSGLPNDRFFAVRPEGSVSTLKIQRTERGDSAVYLCASSPNGGTNTGELFFGEGSRLTVL.

The chain has TRBV5-4 and TRBJ2-5; 7 bases line up with TRBD2. Germline CDR1 and CDR2: SGHNT and YYREEE (reference sequence). J gave up 2 bases and V 3 bases, and 4 bases lay outside the gene matches. The CDR3 consists of 14 residues. In nucleotides, the CDR3 is TGTGCCAGCAGCTCCCCCGGGGGGCAAGAGACCCAGTACTTC. Translating gives CASSSPGGQETQYF.

This clone was found once. This chain uses TRBV10-3 with TRBJ2-3; 8 bases match TRBD2. This CDR3 is 15 amino acids long. V lost 3 bases to trimming and J lost 2 bases; unmatched junction nucleotides: 4. In germline, CDR1 is ENHRY, CDR2 SYGVKD. The CDR3: CAISETGGATDTQYF. The CDR3 DNA follows: TGTGCCATCAGTGAAACCGGGGGGGCCACAGATACGCAGTATTTT.

The chain uses TRBV19 and TRBJ2-7; tentative D call: TRBD1 (5 bases). From germline, CDR1 is LNHDA and CDR2 SQIVND (reference sequence). The length of the CDR3 is 13 residues. The CDR3 nucleotides are TGTGCAACGTCACCAGGGTACGGCTACGAGCAGTACTTC. Amino acid sequence: CATSPGYGYEQYF.

The rearrangement uses TRBV10-3 and TRBJ1-3; no firm D call. Between the trimmed V and J ends, which lost 8 bases and 4 bases, there was a span of 9 bases. This CDR3 spans 12 amino acids. From germline, CDR1 is ENHRY and CDR2 SYGVKD. CDR3 region: CAISRAGNTIYF. Here the CDR3 DNA reads TGTGCCATCTCTCGGGCCGGAAACACCATATATTTT.

The chain links TRBV5-1 to TRBJ2-7; D uncertain. Trimming removed 0 bases from V and 3 bases from J, with 10 bases in between. The CDR3 is made up of 14 amino acids. From germline, CDR1 is SGHRS and CDR2 YFSETQ. In nucleotides, the CDR3 is TGCGCCAGCAGCTTGGTGGCCCGAGACTACGAGCAGTACTTC. Translated: CASSLVARDYEQYF.

V gene TRBV6-1 combines with J gene TRBJ1-2; no firm D call. Germline V gene data show CDR1 as MNHNS and CDR2 as SASEGT. V gave up 7 bases and J gave up 7 bases, with 16 bases separating them. The CDR3 is made up of 13 amino acids. DNA of the CDR3: TGTGCCAGCACCTCCCAGCCGGTCGGTGGCTACACCTTC. It yields the protein CASTSQPVGGYTF.

V and J are TRBV7-2 and TRBJ2-1; no clear D. V shed 1 base and J shed 9 bases, with 4 bases lying between them. Germline CDR1 reads SGHTA; CDR2 reads FQGNSA. The length of the CDR3 is 11 residues. CDR3 amino acids: CASSLDSEQFF. The CDR3 DNA sequence: TGTGCCAGCAGCTTAGACAGTGAGCAGTTCTTC.

V and J are TRBV5-6 and TRBJ2-7, with 7 bases matching TRBD1. The CDR3 runs to 17 residues. V gave up 4 bases and J gave up 0 bases; unmatched junction bases: 13. Germline V gene sequence: CDR1 SGHDT, CDR2 YYEEEE. The CDR3 coding sequence is TGTGCCAGCAGCACCCGTTTGAGGGGGCGTTCCTCCTACGAGCAGTACTTC. Translation gives CASSTRLRGRSSYEQYF.

This clone has just one count. The genes are TRBV5-1 and TRBJ2-6; 12 nucleotides align to TRBD1. After removal of 1 base from V and 3 bases from J, the junction contained 17 bases not matched to a gene. Germline V gene lookup returns CDR1 SGHRS and CDR2 YFSETQ. The CDR3 is made up of 22 amino acids. CDR3 loop: CASSLWGLGTGGFRNGANVLTF. The CDR3 bases are TGCGCCAGCAGCTTGTGGGGCCTAGGGACAGGGGGCTTCAGGAATGGGGCCAACGTCCTGACTTTC.

The chain recombines TRBV6-1 with TRBJ2-7; D is undetermined. Per germline, CDR1 MNHNS and CDR2 SASEGT. The CDR3 is 14 residues long. V was cut by 7 bases and J by 0 bases, with 13 bases left in between. The CDR3 reads CASTLLTDSYEQYF. CDR3 DNA: TGTGCCAGCACCTTGTTGACGGACTCCTACGAGCAGTACTTC.

V and J are TRBV6-5 and TRBJ1-1; TRBD1 might be the D (6 bases). The CDR3 consists of 15 residues. The germline CDR1 and CDR2 sequences are MNHEY and SVGAGI. The ends were cut back, 6 bases at V and 1 base at J, with 15 bases in the middle. The CDR3 spells CASSRGTTKNTEAFF. CDR3 in DNA: TGTGCCAGCAGCCGTGGGACAACTAAGAACACTGAAGCTTTCTTT.

The CDR3 sequence is CASSPLSGIGAFF. CDR3 nucleotide sequence: TGTGCCAGCAGCCCCCTATCTGGTATCGGAGCTTTCTTT. The chain joins TRBV14 to TRBJ1-1; D gene unclear. This CDR3 comprises 13 residues. Germline CDR1 reads SGHDN; CDR2 reads FVKESK. Trimming cost V 4 bases and J 10 bases, with 16 bases left between them. The full variable domain, in which reference TRBV14 and TRBJ1-1 provide the parts outside the CDR3, is EAGVTQFPSHSVIEKGQTVTLRCDPISGHDNLYWYRRVMGKEIKFLLHFVKESKQDESGMPNNRFLAERTGGTYSTLKVQPAELEDSGVYFCASSPLSGIGAFFGQGTRLTVV.